This record concerns one T cell receptor beta chain sequence. This entry belongs to a study of OX40 agonist ivuxolimab in advanced cancers. V was cut by 4 bases and J by 11 bases, with 15 bases left in between. The length of the CDR3 is 13 residues. From germline, CDR1 is LNHDA and CDR2 SQIVND (reference sequence). Profiling relied on immunoSEQ multiplex PCR, and the TCRdb table lists in-frame clones only, not all of them. The sample records about 80,000 clones, around 86% being singletons. The origin of this receptor is an adult with an advanced solid tumor such as melanoma, head and neck, liver or kidney cancer. The source was CD4+ or CD8+ T cells sorted from blood, collected in a trial of the OX40 agonist ivuxolimab. V is TRBV19 and J is TRBJ1-5; TRBD1 is a possible D gene (5 bases). The CDR3 bases are TGTGCCAGTAGTAGACAGTCTTTGGGGTCCCAGCATTTT. Translated, it gives CASSRQSLGSQHF.